Below, 18 T cell receptor beta chains from the same sample are listed, as sequenced in a study of blood T cell repertoires in COVID-19. Assay: immunoSEQ multiplex PCR; the TCRdb copy retains only in-frame clones and omits some. The data contain around 160,000 clones, approximately 90% of them singletons. The specimen was PBMCs or T cells enriched from blood (not recorded which). The origin of the receptors is a woman aged 40 to 55 who had been exposed to COVID-19.

The rearrangement uses TRBV28 and TRBJ1-2, with a tentative D call TRBD1 (6 bases). V gave up 5 bases and J gave up 4 bases, with 17 bases separating them. This CDR3 contains 15 residues. Per germline, CDR1 MDHEN and CDR2 SYDVKM. The CDR3 nucleotides read TGTGCCAGCAGTCGTCCAGCTGGGGGCTTCTATGGCTACACCTTC. This gives the protein CASSRPAGGFYGYTF.

J is TRBJ2-3 and V is TRBV5-1, with D possibly being TRBD1 (5 bases). The CDR3 covers 14 residues. Germline V gene lookup returns CDR1 SGHRS and CDR2 YFSETQ. The V and J ends lost 4 bases and 3 bases respectively, with 12 bases between them. Here the CDR3 reads CASSPHQGTDTQYF. The CDR3, as DNA: TGCGCCAGCAGCCCTCACCAGGGAACAGATACGCAGTATTTT.

The chain has TRBV5-1 and TRBJ2-5, with TRBD1 identical over 9 bases. The CDR3 has 16 residues. After removal of 0 bases from V and 5 bases from J, the junction contained 8 bases not matched to a gene. Germline-derived CDR1 and CDR2 are SGHRS and YFSETQ. Here the CDR3 DNA reads TGCGCCAGCAGCTTGGGCCTACAGGGGGCGTGGGAGACCCAGTACTTC. This codes for CASSLGLQGAWETQYF.

In its sample, this clone was seen a few times. The CDR3 reads CASSIGGRDFNYGYTF. The CDR3 nucleotides read TGTGCCAGTAGTATCGGTGGCAGGGACTTTAACTATGGCTACACCTTC. This rearrangement joins TRBV19 to TRBJ1-2; the D gene is possibly TRBD1 (5 bases). CDR3 length: 16 residues. From germline, CDR1 is LNHDA and CDR2 SQIVND (reference sequence). V lost 3 bases, J lost 1 base, and 15 bases lay in between.

The rearrangement links TRBV6-5 to TRBJ1-4; D not certain. Trimming took 4 bases from V and 0 from J, leaving 6 bases between them. This CDR3 region has 14 residues. The V gene's germline CDR1 is MNHEY and CDR2 SVGAGI. This CDR3 is CASSFQATNEKLFF. CDR3 DNA: TGTGCCAGCAGTTTCCAGGCAACTAATGAAAAACTGTTTTTT.

The chain has TRBV28 and TRBJ1-5; tentatively, D is TRBD1 (5 bases). This CDR3 has 16 residues. Between the trimmed V and J ends, which lost 3 bases and 5 bases, there was a span of 17 bases. The germline V gene has CDR1 MDHEN and CDR2 SYDVKM. The CDR3 region is CASSLGGVGSYQPQHF. Here the CDR3 DNA reads TGTGCCAGCAGTTTGGGAGGGGTCGGGAGTTATCAGCCCCAGCATTTT.

A remark on this clone: Other DNA sequences in this sample translate to the same CDR3. J is TRBJ1-2 and V is TRBV29-1, with 9 bases fitting TRBD1. The CDR3 spans 13 residues. V lost 3 bases and J lost 5; bases outside the gene matches: 4. CDR1 and CDR2 (germline): SQVTM, ANQGSEA. CDR3 in amino acids: CSVETGGDYGYTF. CDR3 in DNA: TGCAGCGTTGAGACAGGGGGAGATTATGGCTACACCTTC.

The rearrangement links TRBV15 to TRBJ1-5, with D possibly TRBD1 on 5 matching bases. Germline values: CDR1 LNHNV, CDR2 YYDKDF (reference sequence). V lost 4 bases and J lost 4, with 17 bases in between. CDR3 length: 16 amino acids. The CDR3 coding sequence is TGTGCCACCAGCAACCCGATGAGGGGAGGGAATCAGCCCCAGCATTTT. Protein: CATSNPMRGGNQPQHF.

The gene calls are TRBV5-1 and TRBJ1-6; D might be TRBD1 (5 bases). The CDR3 is 14 amino acids. Germline V gene sequence: CDR1 SGHRS, CDR2 YFSETQ. V lost 6 bases and J 7 bases, leaving 14 bases between the germline ends. The CDR3 DNA reads as TGCGCCAGCACCCTGGACATAGTAAATTCACCCCTCCACTTT. This gives the protein CASTLDIVNSPLHF.

The rearrangement uses TRBV7-2 and TRBJ1-2, with D uncertain. The germline V gene encodes CDR1 SGHTA and CDR2 FQGNSA. Trimming cost V 6 bases and J 1 base, with 9 bases left between them. This CDR3 comprises 13 residues. CDR3 sequence reads: CASRPKINYGYTF. DNA for the CDR3: TGTGCCAGCAGACCTAAGATTAACTATGGCTACACCTTC.

The V and J genes are TRBV30 and TRBJ2-1; 10 positions match TRBD2. The junction had 9 bases not matched to a gene; V was cut back by 6 bases and J by 7 bases. The CDR3 consists of 14 residues. In germline, CDR1 is GTSNPN, CDR2 SVGIG (reference sequence). In DNA form, the CDR3 reads TGTGCCTGCCCGGGGGAGCGGGGGGGAAATGAGCAGTTCTTC. Protein product: CACPGERGGNEQFF.

The gene calls are TRBV27 and TRBJ1-1, with 7 positions matching TRBD1. Germline V gene lookup returns CDR1 MNHEY and CDR2 SMNVEV (reference sequence). With 8 bases clipped from V and 2 bases from J, the junction kept 5 bases outside the gene matches. This CDR3 has 13 residues. The CDR3 loop reads CASRNRGNTEAFF. The CDR3 nucleotides are TGTGCCAGCCGGAACAGGGGAAACACTGAAGCTTTCTTT.

A few counts support this clone. The V call is TRBV7-2, the J call TRBJ2-2, with TRBD1 matching 8 bases. CDR1 is SGHTA and CDR2 is FQGNSA in the germline V gene. Trimming cost V 5 bases and J 4 bases; bases outside gene matches: 12. The CDR3 is made up of 17 amino acids. CDR3 nucleotides: TGTGCCAGCAGCCTTACTAGGACAGGGCCTGGCACCGGGGAGCTGTTTTTT. This translates into CASSLTRTGPGTGELFF.

This CDR3 reads CASTREAGNTIYF. The CDR3 region has the DNA TGTGCCAGCACACGCGAGGCAGGAAACACCATATATTTT. The chain links TRBV2 to TRBJ1-3, with no clear D. The V end lost 7 bases, the J end lost 4 bases, and 11 bases lay between the germline ends. The CDR3 runs 13 residues. Per germline, CDR1 SNHLY and CDR2 FYNNEI.

This chain links TRBV29-1 with TRBJ2-3; TRBD2 agrees at 11 bases. The CDR3 consists of 17 residues. The germline V gene has CDR1 SQVTM and CDR2 ANQGSEA. After removal of 3 bases from V and 2 bases from J, the junction contained 10 bases not matched to a gene. CDR3 sequence: CSVDKGMTSGNTDTQYF. In DNA, the CDR3 is TGCAGCGTTGATAAGGGAATGACTAGCGGGAACACAGATACGCAGTATTTT.

V gene TRBV7-9 combines with J gene TRBJ2-1; the match to TRBD2 covers 7 bases. J lost 8 bases, V lost 1 base, and 11 bases had no gene match. Germline loops: CDR1 SEHNR, CDR2 FQNEAQ (reference sequence). The CDR3 length is 16 residues. This chain's CDR3 is CASSLVGLAEFDEQFF. The CDR3 DNA reads TGTGCCAGCAGCTTAGTCGGGCTAGCGGAGTTTGATGAGCAGTTCTTC. Together with reference TRBV7-9 and TRBJ2-1, the CDR3 gives the full variable domain: DTGVSQNPRHKITKRGQNVTFRCDPISEHNRLYWYRQTLGQGPEFLTYFQNEAQLEKSRLLSDRFSAERPKGSFSTLEIQRTEQGDSAMYLCASSLVGLAEFDEQFFGPGTRLTVL.

This sequence joins TRBV21-1 and TRBJ2-3; the tabulated D call, TRBD2, remains unverified against the DNA. TRBV21-1 is classified as a pseudogene. CDR3 size: 19 residues. In nucleotides, the CDR3 is TGTGCCAGCAGCAAAGCTAGCGGGGGGGCCAATTTTAGTACAGATACGCAGTATTTT. It is translated as CASSKASGGANFSTDTQYF.

The genes are TRBV25-1 and TRBJ2-1, with 7 bases aligning to TRBD2. This CDR3 is built from 16 residues. The junction had 7 bases not matched to a gene; V was cut back by 3 bases and J by 2 bases. CDR1 and CDR2 (germline): MGHDK, SYGVNS. The DNA for the CDR3 is TGTGCCAGCAGTGAGAGCGGGACGCAGACCTACAATGAGCAGTTCTTC. It encodes CASSESGTQTYNEQFF. Full variable domain (rest looked up from reference TRBV25-1 and TRBJ2-1): EADIYQTPRYLVIGTGKKITLECSQTMGHDKMYWYQQDPGMELHLIHYSYGVNSTEKGDLSSESTVSRIRTEHFPLTLESARPSHTSQYLCASSESGTQTYNEQFFGPGTRLTVL.